The 28 T cell receptor beta chains below come from one sample, sequenced in a study of blood T cell repertoires in COVID-19. The protocol was immunoSEQ multiplex PCR, while the TCRdb copy is restricted to in-frame clones and leaves out a portion. The table lists about 330,000 clones, roughly 87% of them singletons. The specimen was PBMCs or T cells enriched from blood (not recorded which). The receptors stem from a woman in her 30s who had recovered from COVID-19.

The chain recombines TRBV10-3 with TRBJ2-2; 7 bases map to TRBD1. J was trimmed by 2 bases and V by 4 bases; bases with no gene match: 1. The CDR3 contains 14 residues. CDR1 ENHRY and CDR2 SYGVKD come from the germline V gene. CDR3 amino acids: CAISGDRNTGELFF. CDR3 sequence (DNA): TGTGCCATCAGTGGGGACAGAAACACCGGGGAGCTGTTTTTT.

This clone is a singleton in its sample. The chain uses TRBV19 and TRBJ1-2; 9 bases agree with TRBD1. Unmatched junction bases numbered 13, after V lost 5 bases and J lost 12 bases. The CDR3 contains 14 residues. The germline V gene encodes CDR1 LNHDA and CDR2 SQIVND (reference sequence). The CDR3 reads CASSPPGQGRLHTF. DNA of the CDR3: TGTGCCAGTAGTCCTCCGGGACAGGGTCGCCTGCACACCTTC.

This clone was observed a single time. This sequence joins TRBV5-1 and TRBJ2-7, with 8 bases that match TRBD1. This CDR3 has 14 residues. In germline, CDR1 is SGHRS, CDR2 YFSETQ. V shed 4 bases and J 6 bases; nucleotides not matched to a gene: 9. Written as DNA, the CDR3 is TGCGCCAGCAGCACTGGACAGGGCCTAACCGAGCAGTACTTC. It specifies CASSTGQGLTEQYF. Complete variable domain (other parts from reference TRBV5-1 and TRBJ2-7): KAGVTQTPRYLIKTRGQQVTLSCSPISGHRSVSWYQQTPGQGLQFLFEYFSETQRNKGNFPGRFSGRQFSNSRSEMNVSTLELGDSALYLCASSTGQGLTEQYFGPGTRLTVT.

The chain recombines TRBV30 with TRBJ1-1; D not resolved. The CDR3 contains 13 residues. CDR1 GTSNPN and CDR2 SVGIG come from the germline V gene (reference sequence). The V end was cut by 2 bases, the J end by 5 bases, with 12 bases between. CDR3 residues: CAWSRAWETEAFF. In DNA form, the CDR3 reads TGTGCCTGGAGTCGCGCGTGGGAGACTGAAGCTTTCTTT.

J is TRBJ2-3 and V is TRBV9; TRBD2 agrees at 11 bases. This CDR3 has 16 amino acids. The junction had 4 bases not matched to a gene; V was cut back by 2 bases and J by 2 bases. CDR1 and CDR2 from the germline V gene are SGDLS and YYNGEE. The CDR3 bases are TGTGCCAGCAGCGTTACTAGCGGGGGCCACACAGATACGCAGTATTTT. Translating it yields CASSVTSGGHTDTQYF.

The chain recombines TRBV2 with TRBJ2-7, with TRBD1 matching over 10 bases. The CDR3 has 15 amino acids. The J segment lost 0 bases and the V segment lost 6 bases, leaving 5 bases of the junction unmatched. Germline assignment: CDR1 SNHLY and CDR2 FYNNEI. CDR3 sequence (DNA): TGTGCCAGCAGCGGGACAGGGGAAAGCTCCTACGAGCAGTACTTC. It codes for CASSGTGESSYEQYF. Combining the CDR3 with reference TRBV2 and TRBJ2-7 gives the whole variable domain EPEVTQTPSHQVTQMGQEVILRCVPISNHLYFYWYRQILGQKVEFLVSFYNNEISEKSEIFDDQFSVERPDGSNFTLKIRSTKLEDSAMYFCASSGTGESSYEQYFGPGTRLTVT.

The chain has TRBV7-9 and TRBJ1-1, with a weak D call TRBD1 (5 bases). V lost 4 bases, J lost 7 bases, and 10 bases lay in between. The CDR3 runs to 12 residues. Per the germline V gene, CDR1 is SEHNR and CDR2 is FQNEAQ (reference sequence). The DNA for the CDR3 is TGTGCCAGCAGCTCCCTCGGGGGTGAAGCTTTCTTT. It translates to CASSSLGGEAFF.

V gene TRBV28 combines with J gene TRBJ1-2, with D hard to call. This CDR3 contains 13 residues. CDR1 and CDR2 from the germline V gene are MDHEN and SYDVKM. The V gene lost 8 bases and the J gene lost 3 bases, with 13 bases spanning the gap. The DNA for the CDR3 is TGTGCCAGCCATGCGGGGTTCTACTATGGCTACACCTTC. Translated, it gives CASHAGFYYGYTF.

In DNA form, the CDR3 reads TGTGCCAGCAGCACACAGGGATCCACCCTCCACTTT. Its translation: CASSTQGSTLHF. The chain is built from TRBV3-1 (or the pseudogene TRBV3-2) and TRBJ1-6; D is perhaps TRBD1 (6 bases). Germline V gene lookup returns CDR1 LGHDT and CDR2 YNNKEL (reference sequence). The CDR3 sequence is 12 residues long. Between the trimmed V and J ends, which lost 5 bases and 14 bases, there was a span of 13 bases.

The chain employs TRBV7-9 and TRBJ2-7, with D maybe TRBD1 (6 bases). The CDR3 runs 14 residues. Trimming took 4 bases from V and 5 from J, leaving 15 bases between them. Germline V lookup: CDR1 SEHNR, CDR2 FQNEAQ (reference sequence). CDR3 loop: CASSWEGTRDEQYF. The CDR3 DNA reads TGTGCCAGCAGCTGGGAAGGGACACGGGACGAGCAGTACTTC. The variable domain in full, completed from reference TRBV7-9 and TRBJ2-7, reads DTGVSQNPRHKITKRGQNVTFRCDPISEHNRLYWYRQTLGQGPEFLTYFQNEAQLEKSRLLSDRFSAERPKGSFSTLEIQRTEQGDSAMYLCASSWEGTRDEQYFGPGTRLTVT.

The CDR3 sequence: CASSVTFQGVAGELFF. CDR3 nucleotide sequence: TGTGCCAGCAGCGTAACGTTTCAGGGGGTCGCCGGGGAGCTGTTTTTT. The V gene is TRBV5-5, the J gene TRBJ2-2, with 7 bases fitting TRBD1. V lost 4 bases and J lost 6; bases outside the gene matches: 12. Germline V gene data show CDR1 as SGHKS and CDR2 as YYEKEE (reference sequence). The CDR3 is 16 amino acids.

This clone was found a few times. The rearrangement links TRBV6-2 or TRBV6-3 to TRBJ2-5; D is unclear. Trimming pared 1 base from V and 3 bases from J, leaving 9 bases between. CDR3 length: 14 residues. Germline V CDR1 and CDR2: MNHEY, SVGEGT. CDR3 region: CASSYLTVKETQYF. The DNA for the CDR3 is TGTGCCAGCAGTTACTTAACAGTTAAAGAGACCCAGTACTTC.

The chain combines TRBV24-1 with TRBJ1-1; 8 bases agree with TRBD1. From germline, CDR1 is KGHDR and CDR2 SFDVKD. V dropped 4 bases and J dropped 0; count of bases not matched to a gene: 6. This CDR3 region has 16 residues. The CDR3 nucleotides are TGTGCCACCAGTGAAGGACAGGGCCGTATGAACACTGAAGCTTTCTTT. It yields the protein CATSEGQGRMNTEAFF.

This chain uses TRBV18 with TRBJ2-7, with a tentative D call TRBD2 (6 bases). The ends were cut back, 2 bases at V and 1 base at J, with 9 bases in the middle. The germline gives CDR1 KGHSH, CDR2 LQKENI. This CDR3 spans 14 amino acids. The CDR3 region is CASSPEGTSYEQYF. CDR3 DNA: TGTGCCAGCTCACCAGAGGGGACTTCCTACGAGCAGTACTTC.

The rearrangement joins TRBV28 to TRBJ1-2; D unresolved. V dropped 7 bases and J dropped 4 bases, with 13 bases sitting between them. Germline V gives CDR1 MDHEN, CDR2 SYDVKM. This CDR3 has 13 amino acids. As DNA, the CDR3 is TGTGCCAGCACCGAACTCAAGCGCTATGGCTACACCTTC. Translation: CASTELKRYGYTF.

This clone was counted a single time. The chain combines TRBV5-1 with TRBJ2-1; TRBD2 aligns across 13 bases. The CDR3 is 17 residues long. Germline CDR1 reads SGHRS; CDR2 reads YFSETQ. Unmatched junction bases numbered 6, after V lost 4 bases and J lost 2 bases. CDR3 loop: CASSPTSGGKPYNEQFF. CDR3 coding DNA: TGCGCCAGCAGCCCGACTAGCGGGGGGAAGCCCTACAATGAGCAGTTCTTC.

The chain links TRBV2 to TRBJ2-1; maybe TRBD2 (6 bases). Looked up from germline, CDR1 is SNHLY and CDR2 is FYNNEI. The germline V and J ends were trimmed by 3 bases and 14 bases, with 17 bases remaining between them. The CDR3 has 13 amino acids. The chain's CDR3 is CASSDRVGLREFF. CDR3 DNA: TGTGCCAGCAGTGATAGGGTCGGACTACGGGAGTTCTTC. The full variable domain, with the rest looked up from reference TRBV2 and TRBJ2-1, is EPEVTQTPSHQVTQMGQEVILRCVPISNHLYFYWYRQILGQKVEFLVSFYNNEISEKSEIFDDQFSVERPDGSNFTLKIRSTKLEDSAMYFCASSDRVGLREFFGPGTRLTVL.

The J gene is TRBJ2-5, the V gene TRBV27; D perhaps matches TRBD1 (5 bases). The germline V and J ends were trimmed by 5 bases and 1 base, with 14 bases remaining between them. The CDR3 contains 15 residues. Germline CDR1 is MNHEY and CDR2 is SMNVEV (reference sequence). In DNA form, the CDR3 reads TGTGCCAGCAGTCCAACAGGTTCCCCCCAAGAGACCCAGTACTTC. Translated, it gives CASSPTGSPQETQYF.

J is TRBJ2-7 and V is TRBV6-6, with 9 bases fitting TRBD1. This CDR3 region has 16 residues. J was trimmed by 2 bases and V by 4 bases; bases with no gene match: 9. The V gene's germline CDR1 is MNHNY and CDR2 SVGAGI (reference sequence). CDR3 sequence reads: CASSSQGGTGPYEQYF. The CDR3, as DNA: TGTGCCAGCAGTTCTCAAGGCGGGACAGGGCCCTACGAGCAGTACTTC.

The chain links TRBV5-6 to TRBJ2-5, with a weak D call TRBD2 (7 bases). Germline CDR1 SGHDT, CDR2 YYEEEE. The CDR3 extends over 17 amino acids. V was shortened by 0 bases and J by 0 bases, with 15 bases between the two germline ends. CDR3 region: CASSLVAGASDQETQYF. In DNA, the CDR3 is TGTGCCAGCAGCTTGGTTGCGGGGGCGAGTGACCAAGAGACCCAGTACTTC.

V gene TRBV30 combines with J gene TRBJ1-5; 9 positions match TRBD1. J gave up 0 bases and V 1 base, and 4 bases lay outside the gene matches. The CDR3 runs to 16 residues. Germline V gene lookup returns CDR1 GTSNPN and CDR2 SVGIG (reference sequence). The DNA for the CDR3 is TGTGCCTGGAGTGGACAGGGGGGCTATAGCAATCAGCCCCAGCATTTT. Residues: CAWSGQGGYSNQPQHF.

This clone has only one observation. V is TRBV7-2 and J is TRBJ2-1; 9 bases are shared with TRBD2. V gave up 2 bases and J gave up 7 bases; unmatched junction bases: 6. CDR3 size: 15 residues. Germline values: CDR1 SGHTA, CDR2 FQGNSA. The CDR3 spells CASSLSSGGTNEQFF. CDR3 bases: TGTGCCAGCAGCTTATCGAGCGGGGGGACGAATGAGCAGTTCTTC.

The rearrangement joins TRBV28 to TRBJ1-4; D is possibly TRBD1 (5 bases). V lost 5 bases and J 6 bases, leaving 16 bases between the germline ends. Germline-derived CDR1 and CDR2 are MDHEN and SYDVKM. CDR3 length: 15 residues. In nucleotides, the CDR3 is TGTGCCAGCAGTGCCCGGGGGGAGGGTTATGAAAAACTGTTTTTT. Its translation: CASSARGEGYEKLFF.

This clone was detected once. This chain uses TRBV28 with TRBJ2-7; TRBD1 matches 10 bases. The CDR3 length is 14 residues. V shed 3 bases, J shed 7 bases, and the junction held 6 bases outside the gene matches. Germline-derived CDR1 and CDR2 are MDHEN and SYDVKM. The CDR3 sequence is CASSLRDRGQEQYF. CDR3 DNA: TGTGCCAGCAGTTTGCGTGACAGGGGGCAGGAGCAGTACTTC.

The table lists this clone with a few counts. This rearrangement joins TRBV19 to TRBJ1-5; perhaps TRBD1 as D (5 bases). CDR1 and CDR2 from the germline V gene are LNHDA and SQIVND (reference sequence). The CDR3 covers 14 residues. V was clipped by 4 bases and J by 10 bases, with 17 bases between them. CDR3 in amino acids: CASSTDTSSQPQHF. DNA of the CDR3: TGTGCCAGTAGTACGGACACGAGTTCTCAACCCCAGCATTTT.

In this sample, this clone turned up once. The V gene is TRBV24-1, the J gene TRBJ2-1, with D possibly matching TRBD2 (5 bases). CDR1 is KGHDR, CDR2 SFDVKD, per germline. This CDR3 region has 14 residues. Trimming took off 9 bases at V and 6 bases at J, with 17 bases between the two ends. CDR3 region: CATRSGSLGNEQFF. In DNA form, the CDR3 reads TGTGCCACCCGCTCGGGGTCTCTGGGCAATGAGCAGTTCTTC.

This chain connects TRBV5-8 to TRBJ2-2, with 10 bases aligning to TRBD2. The V and J ends lost 0 bases and 5 bases, in that order; junction bases with no gene match: 1. The CDR3 length is 15 residues. Germline assignment: CDR1 SGHTS and CDR2 YDEGEE. In nucleotides, the CDR3 is TGTGCCAGCAGCTTGGGGGGACTAGCGACCGGGGAGCTGTTTTTT. Encoded protein: CASSLGGLATGELFF.

The chain is built from TRBV4-1 and TRBJ2-7; 10 nucleotides align to TRBD1. Germline loops: CDR1 MGHRA, CDR2 YSYEKL. CDR3 length equals 14 residues. The V and J ends lost 4 bases and 4 bases, in that order; junction bases with no gene match: 4. The CDR3 region has the DNA TGCGCCAGCAGCCCGGGACAGGGGTCTTACGAGCAGTACTTC. It is translated as CASSPGQGSYEQYF.